These 21 T cell receptor beta chains were sequenced from one sample in a study of cytomegalovirus exposure and HLA in healthy donors. The PCR ran on 60 Vbeta and 13 Jbeta primers. Libraries were prepared by immunoSEQ multiplex PCR; TCRdb keeps only in-frame clonotypes and omits some of them. This sample has 99,000 or so clones, with 75% to 85% found just once. Sequenced sample: PBMCs. All receptors come from a young man in good health and CMV-seronegative.

This clone was picked up a small number of times. For the CDR3, the DNA is TGTGCCTGGAGTACAGGGCTCGGGGACAATGAGCAGTTCTTC. Encoded protein: CAWSTGLGDNEQFF. This rearrangement joins TRBV30 to TRBJ2-1; TRBD1 might be the D (6 bases). V lost 2 bases and J 5 bases, leaving 13 bases between the germline ends. This CDR3 has 14 amino acids. Germline loops: CDR1 GTSNPN, CDR2 SVGIG (reference sequence).

The chain carries TRBV4-3 and TRBJ2-5; 8 nucleotides align to TRBD1. Germline V CDR1 and CDR2: LGHNA, YSLEER. Losses at the gene ends were 0 bases for V and 5 bases for J; bases not matched to a gene: 2. The CDR3 spans 14 residues. CDR3: CASSQDTGGETQYF. The CDR3 coding sequence is TGCGCCAGCAGCCAAGATACAGGGGGGGAGACCCAGTACTTC.

This chain connects TRBV19 to TRBJ2-1, with TRBD1 matching 8 bases. From germline, CDR1 is LNHDA and CDR2 SQIVND (reference sequence). The CDR3 covers 12 residues. V was clipped by 5 bases and J by 9 bases; unmatched bases: 3. In nucleotides, the CDR3 is TGTGCCAGTAGTCTGGACAGGGCTGAGCAGTTCTTC. The encoded protein is CASSLDRAEQFF. Full variable domain (remainder filled in from reference TRBV19 and TRBJ2-1): DGGITQSPKYLFRKEGQNVTLSCEQNLNHDAMYWYRQDPGQGLRLIYYSQIVNDFQKGDIAEGYSVSREKKESFPLTVTSAQKNPTAFYLCASSLDRAEQFFGPGTRLTVL.

The V call is TRBV19, the J call TRBJ1-2; perhaps TRBD1 as D (5 bases). The CDR3 sequence is 15 residues long. Germline V gives CDR1 LNHDA, CDR2 SQIVND (reference sequence). V lost 3 bases to trimming and J lost 0 bases, with 11 bases between them. This chain's CDR3 is CASSIRGISNYGYTF. Written as DNA, the CDR3 is TGTGCCAGTAGTATCCGGGGGATATCTAACTATGGCTACACCTTC.

The V call is TRBV4-2, the J call TRBJ1-2; D perhaps matches TRBD1 (5 bases). CDR1 and CDR2 from the germline V gene are LGHNA and YNFKEQ. Trimming removed 1 base at V and 4 bases at J, with 13 bases between. The CDR3 sequence is 15 residues long. The chain's CDR3 is CASSQALGGTYGYTF. The CDR3 DNA is TGTGCCAGCAGCCAAGCTCTGGGGGGGACCTATGGCTACACCTTC.

The CDR3 region has the DNA TGCGCCAGCAGAGAGGGCCTATCAGATACGCAGTATTTT. Translated: CASREGLSDTQYF. The chain recombines TRBV5-1 with TRBJ2-3; the D gene is possibly TRBD2 (5 bases). Deletions cut 5 bases from V and 4 bases from J, with 11 bases between. The CDR3 covers 13 residues. Germline V gene sequence: CDR1 SGHRS, CDR2 YFSETQ.

The chain is built from TRBV4-3 and TRBJ1-2, with 7 bases lining up with TRBD1. The germline gives CDR1 LGHNA, CDR2 YSLEER. The CDR3 has 15 amino acids. The ends lost 0 bases at V and 2 bases at J; junction bases unmatched: 3. The CDR3 bases are TGCGCCAGCAGCCAAGACAGGGGACAGAACTATGGCTACACCTTC. Its translation: CASSQDRGQNYGYTF.

The gene calls are TRBV5-1 and TRBJ2-7, with 13 bases that match TRBD2. With 1 base clipped from V and 7 bases from J, the junction kept 11 bases outside the gene matches. CDR1 SGHRS and CDR2 YFSETQ come from the germline V gene. The length of the CDR3 is 17 residues. The CDR3: CASSLTSGRASLGEQYF. In DNA, the CDR3 is TGCGCCAGCAGCTTGACTAGCGGGAGGGCCTCGCTTGGGGAGCAGTACTTC.

The V and J genes are TRBV1 and TRBJ1-3. TRBV1 is a pseudogene segment. CDR3 size: 14 residues. This CDR3 reads CTSSPGGDGDTIYF. The CDR3 DNA reads as TGCACCAGCAGCCCGGGGGGGGACGGAGACACCATATATTTT.

Turning to this clone: Different DNA sequences within this sample yield the same CDR3. This sequence joins TRBV9 and TRBJ2-1; 7 bases fit TRBD2. Trimming took 0 bases from V and 4 from J; bases not matched to a gene: 4. Germline CDR1 SGDLS, CDR2 YYNGEE. The CDR3 extends over 15 amino acids. As DNA, the CDR3 is TGTGCCAGCAGCGTAGGGGGGGGAGGGTACAATGAGCAGTTCTTC. Protein sequence: CASSVGGGGYNEQFF.

The V call is TRBV28, the J call TRBJ1-1; 8 nucleotides line up with TRBD1. CDR1 MDHEN and CDR2 SYDVKM come from the germline V gene. The ends lost 6 bases at V and 1 base at J; junction bases unmatched: 1. There are 13 residues in the CDR3. CDR3 region: CASRTGENTEAFF. In nucleotides, the CDR3 is TGTGCCAGCAGGACAGGGGAGAACACTGAAGCTTTCTTT.

This clone was counted many times. The chain joins TRBV5-5 to TRBJ2-1; 9 bases fit TRBD2. The CDR3 spans 17 residues. Germline CDR1 reads SGHKS; CDR2 reads YYEKEE (reference sequence). V was clipped by 1 base and J by 0 bases; unmatched bases: 5. CDR3 bases: TGTGCCAGCAGCTTGCGGGATAGCGGGAGCTCCTACAATGAGCAGTTCTTC. Its protein product is CASSLRDSGSSYNEQFF.

In this sample, this clone turned up a few times. This rearrangement joins TRBV9 to TRBJ2-3; 10 bases agree with TRBD1. This CDR3 is built from 16 residues. Germline assignment: CDR1 SGDLS and CDR2 YYNGEE. V lost 4 bases, J lost 4 bases, and 9 bases stayed unmatched. The CDR3 loop is CASSPWDRGWADTQYF. In DNA, the CDR3 is TGTGCCAGCAGCCCCTGGGACAGGGGATGGGCAGATACGCAGTATTTT.

CDR3 residues: CAISDQVPSAYGYTF. In DNA form, the CDR3 reads TGTGCCATCAGTGACCAGGTCCCGTCGGCGTATGGCTACACCTTC. V and J are TRBV10-3 and TRBJ1-2; no clear D. CDR1 and CDR2 (germline): ENHRY, SYGVKD. V was clipped by 3 bases and J by 5 bases, with 16 bases between them. The CDR3 covers 15 residues.

This clone was recorded once. The V and J genes are TRBV5-1 and TRBJ2-5; TRBD2 matches 11 bases. Per germline, CDR1 SGHRS and CDR2 YFSETQ. V lost 4 bases to trimming and J lost 5 bases; unmatched junction nucleotides: 7. The CDR3 consists of 15 residues. The CDR3 bases are TGCGCCAGCAGCGCGACTAGCGGGGTTACCGAGACCCAGTACTTC. The encoded protein is CASSATSGVTETQYF.

The chain is built from TRBV4-1 and TRBJ2-1, with 9 bases identical to TRBD1. The CDR3 extends over 17 amino acids. V shed 3 bases, J shed 6 bases, and the junction held 12 bases outside the gene matches. Germline CDR1 reads MGHRA; CDR2 reads YSYEKL. CDR3 nucleotides: TGCGCCAGCAGCCAGGGGACACAGGGGGCTAGGAGCAATGAGCAGTTCTTC. Its translation is CASSQGTQGARSNEQFF.

The J gene is TRBJ1-1, the V gene TRBV25-1, with TRBD1 matching over 8 bases. V lost 5 bases and J lost 8; bases outside the gene matches: 10. Germline CDR1 MGHDK, CDR2 SYGVNS. CDR3 length: 14 residues. CDR3 in DNA: TGTGCCAGCAGTACTCAGGGGGCAGGGAGAGAAGCTTTCTTT. Amino acids: CASSTQGAGREAFF. The variable domain in full, with the rest retrieved from reference TRBV25-1 and TRBJ1-1, is EADIYQTPRYLVIGTGKKITLECSQTMGHDKMYWYQQDPGMELHLIHYSYGVNSTEKGDLSSESTVSRIRTEHFPLTLESARPSHTSQYLCASSTQGAGREAFFGQGTRLTVV.

This chain joins TRBV2 and TRBJ1-4; possibly TRBD1 for D (5 bases). Germline CDR1 SNHLY, CDR2 FYNNEI. V lost 4 bases, J lost 0 bases, and 15 bases lay in between. The CDR3 is 17 amino acids. CDR3 sequence (DNA): TGTGCCAGCAGTGCCGTTCCACGGGGGACAACTAATGAAAAACTGTTTTTT. Translating it yields CASSAVPRGTTNEKLFF.

The CDR3: CASSRGQGQPQHF. For the CDR3, the DNA is TGTGCCAGCAGCCGAGGACAGGGTCAGCCCCAGCATTTT. The genes are TRBV9 and TRBJ1-5, with 8 bases aligning to TRBD1. V shed 4 bases and J 6 bases; nucleotides not matched to a gene: 3. The CDR3 covers 13 residues. The germline CDR1 and CDR2 sequences are SGDLS and YYNGEE.

The chain uses TRBV19 and TRBJ1-2; D gene unclear. Germline CDR1 and CDR2: LNHDA and SQIVND (reference sequence). The CDR3 spans 14 residues. V was clipped by 7 bases and J by 4 bases, with 16 bases between them. CDR3: CASKIVGAGYGYTF. CDR3 nucleotides: TGTGCCAGTAAAATTGTCGGAGCGGGCTATGGCTACACCTTC.

CDR3 nucleotides: TGTGCCAGCAGGGGGACAGTGGTCACTGAAGCTTTCTTT. Encoded protein: CASRGTVVTEAFF. J is TRBJ1-1 and V is TRBV6-5; 7 nucleotides match TRBD1. This CDR3 spans 13 amino acids. Germline assignment: CDR1 MNHEY and CDR2 SVGAGI. The trim removed 6 bases at V and 4 bases at J, leaving 5 bases unmatched.